The T cell receptor (beta chain) described here comes from a study of blood T cells in healthy people across ages. Broader study findings: Aged donors had fewer naive CD4+ cells and lower diversity than long-lived donors.

PCR was performed a second time for about 7 to 11 cycles using a sample-barcoded 5' primer and a J-beta primer mix. Each cDNA molecule was tagged by a template-switch adaptor that had 12 random nucleotides. One entry per CDR3 protein, called by TCRdb with MiXCR from the 5' RACE reads. Of 1.5 million to 2 million distinct CDR3 sequences listed, more than 35% are singletons. To note about this clonotype: Its antigen is unknown.

The CDR3 is 14 amino acids. Germline lookup yields CDR1 SGHTA and CDR2 FQGNSA. The V and J ends lost 5 bases and 5 bases, in that order; junction bases with no gene match: 8. Samples each had at least 5 micrograms of total RNA extracted. The sequenced sample was blood. The TCR comes from a human donor in good health. The rearrangement uses TRBV7-2 and TRBJ1-2, with 7 bases fitting TRBD1. The CDR3 nucleotides read TGTGCCAGCAGCCCATGGACAGGCCAATATGGCTACACCTTC. As protein: CASSPWTGQYGYTF.